One and the same sample provided the 3 T cell receptor beta chains below, sequenced in a study of glioma-infiltrating T cells. The iRepertoire nested amplicon-rescue multiplex PCR amplified TCR alpha and beta CDR3s from RNA. TCRdb reanalysed the multiplex PCR reads using MiXCR and keeps one entry per CDR3 protein. Found here are around 44,000 distinct CDR3 sequences, around 20% of them singletons; the top ten hold less than 7%. The sequenced material came from glioma tissue, nonneoplastic brain tissue, or PBMCs (not recorded which). Receptors were obtained from a human donor with low-grade glioma or glioblastoma, undergoing nonglioma brain surgery, or in good health (not recorded which).

This clonotype came up many times. The V call is TRBV7-2, the J call TRBJ1-5, with D maybe TRBD1 (5 bases). Germline V gives CDR1 SGHTA, CDR2 FQGNSA. V was shortened by 6 bases and J by 6 bases, with 18 bases between the two germline ends. This CDR3 has 15 residues. DNA for the CDR3: TGTGCCAGCAGTTTTATTCAGGGAGAGGGTCAGCCCCAGCATTTT. It yields the protein CASSFIQGEGQPQHF.

This clonotype was seen repeatedly, ten times or more. The CDR3 nucleotides read TGTGCCAGCAGCCAGGGGAACGTCGTTGAGCAGTTCTTC. Amino acid sequence: CASSQGNVVEQFF. J is TRBJ2-1 and V is TRBV14; D remains ambiguous. Between the trimmed V and J ends, which lost 3 bases and 9 bases, there was a span of 12 bases. The CDR3 length is 13 residues. CDR1 is SGHDN and CDR2 is FVKESK in the germline V gene. Supplemented by reference TRBV14 and TRBJ2-1, the full variable domain reads EAGVTQFPSHSVIEKGQTVTLRCDPISGHDNLYWYRRVMGKEIKFLLHFVKESKQDESGMPNNRFLAERTGGTYSTLKVQPAELEDSGVYFCASSQGNVVEQFFGPGTRLTVL.

This clonotype showed up just a few times. The chain has TRBV5-5 and TRBJ2-1; 9 positions agree with TRBD2. The V and J ends lost 0 bases and 7 bases, in that order; junction bases with no gene match: 8. The CDR3 spans 16 residues. The V gene's germline CDR1 is SGHKS and CDR2 YYEKEE (reference sequence). The DNA for the CDR3 is TGTGCCAGCAGCTTGGTATCGACTAGCGGACTGAATGAGCAGTTCTTC. It is translated as CASSLVSTSGLNEQFF. Full variable domain (outside the CDR3, taken from reference TRBV5-5 and TRBJ2-1): DAGVTQSPTHLIKTRGQQVTLRCSPISGHKSVSWYQQVLGQGPQFIFQYYEKEERGRGNFPDRFSARQFPNYSSELNVNALLLGDSALYLCASSLVSTSGLNEQFFGPGTRLTVL.